Shown below are 12 T cell receptor beta chains from a single sample sequenced in a study of cytomegalovirus exposure and HLA in healthy donors. PCR employed 60 Vbeta and 13 Jbeta primers. Profiled with immunoSEQ multiplex PCR; TCRdb holds only in-frame clones, not every one. The table lists around 170,000 clones, about 80% of them singletons. Material: PBMCs. These TCRs come from a man aged 40-49 years in good health and CMV-seronegative.

This clone was seen just once. The chain combines TRBV5-1 with TRBJ1-4; D is perhaps TRBD1 (6 bases). V was clipped by 4 bases and J by 0 bases, with 10 bases between them. This CDR3 has 15 amino acids. Germline assignment: CDR1 SGHRS and CDR2 YFSETQ. The CDR3 protein is CASSLTGSTNEKLFF. DNA for the CDR3: TGCGCCAGCAGCCTCACAGGGTCAACTAATGAAAAACTGTTTTTT.

This sequence joins TRBV25-1 and TRBJ1-4; 8 bases match TRBD1. The germline V gene has CDR1 MGHDK and CDR2 SYGVNS. The CDR3 is made up of 14 amino acids. J gave up 10 bases and V 3 bases, and 7 bases lay outside the gene matches. The CDR3 region is CASSDRTGLAKLFF. The CDR3 DNA follows: TGTGCCAGCAGTGATAGGACAGGGTTGGCAAAACTGTTTTTT. Based on the CDR3 plus reference TRBV25-1 and TRBJ1-4, the full variable domain is EADIYQTPRYLVIGTGKKITLECSQTMGHDKMYWYQQDPGMELHLIHYSYGVNSTEKGDLSSESTVSRIRTEHFPLTLESARPSHTSQYLCASSDRTGLAKLFFGSGTQLSVL.

The chain links TRBV28 to TRBJ2-7; TRBD1 matches 7 bases. Germline CDR1 reads MDHEN; CDR2 reads SYDVKM. V was pared by 5 bases and J by 6 bases, with 10 bases of the junction left unmatched. The CDR3 sequence is 14 residues long. The CDR3 bases are TGTGCCAGCAGTCCCATATCAGGGGGTGGCGAGCAGTACGTC. Translation: CASSPISGGGEQYV.

As to this clone: Other DNA sequences in the sample encode the same CDR3. The chain couples TRBV9 to TRBJ1-2; 9 bases line up with TRBD1. V gave up 0 bases and J gave up 4 bases; unmatched junction bases: 1. The CDR3 sequence is 14 residues long. Germline CDR1 SGDLS, CDR2 YYNGEE. CDR3: CASSVGDRVYGYTF. In nucleotides, the CDR3 is TGTGCCAGCAGCGTAGGGGACAGGGTCTATGGCTACACCTTC. Full variable domain (remainder filled in from reference TRBV9 and TRBJ1-2): DSGVTQTPKHLITATGQRVTLRCSPRSGDLSVYWYQQSLDQGLQFLIQYYNGEERAKGNILERFSAQQFPDLHSELNLSSLELGDSALYFCASSVGDRVYGYTFGSGTRLTVV.

This chain joins TRBV7-9 and TRBJ2-1, with 8 nucleotides matching TRBD2. The germline V gene encodes CDR1 SEHNR and CDR2 FQNEAQ (reference sequence). The CDR3 spans 16 residues. V lost 0 bases to trimming and J lost 9 bases; unmatched junction nucleotides: 10. Here the CDR3 reads CASSLAGRAGGSEQFF. In DNA form, the CDR3 reads TGTGCCAGCAGCTTAGCCGGGAGGGCCGGGGGGAGTGAGCAGTTCTTC.

V is TRBV29-1 and J is TRBJ2-1; 12 bases fit TRBD1. Germline CDR1 SQVTM, CDR2 ANQGSEA. The ends lost 6 bases at V and 6 bases at J; junction bases unmatched: 12. The length of the CDR3 is 16 residues. The CDR3, as DNA: TGCAGCGTAAACCGGGACAGGGGGCTCATAAGCAATGAGCAGTTCTTC. Translating it yields CSVNRDRGLISNEQFF.

The chain has TRBV7-9 and TRBJ1-1, with D uncertain. In germline, CDR1 is SEHNR, CDR2 FQNEAQ (reference sequence). This CDR3 has 14 amino acids. Trimming stripped 5 bases from V and 5 bases from J, with 15 bases between. The CDR3 sequence: CASSQLETRTEAFF. CDR3 DNA sequence: TGTGCCAGCAGCCAGCTAGAAACTCGGACTGAAGCTTTCTTT.

The chain links TRBV2 to TRBJ1-2; D is unresolved. The CDR3 has 15 residues. Trimming removed 4 bases from V and 5 bases from J, with 17 bases in between. Germline V gene lookup returns CDR1 SNHLY and CDR2 FYNNEI. CDR3 sequence (DNA): TGTGCCAGCAGTGTTAAGGAGGGCGCGTGGTATGGCTACACCTTC. Its translation: CASSVKEGAWYGYTF.

V and J are TRBV29-1 and TRBJ1-2, with D possibly TRBD1 on 6 matching bases. The V end was cut by 7 bases, the J end by 8 bases, with 17 bases between. The germline V gene encodes CDR1 SQVTM and CDR2 ANQGSEA. The CDR3 has 12 residues. In DNA form, the CDR3 reads TGCAGCGGGAGGTTAACAGGGCCCGGCTACACCTTC. It translates to CSGRLTGPGYTF. Looking up the rest from reference TRBV29-1 and TRBJ1-2 gives the full variable domain: SAVISQKPSRDICQRGTSLTIQCQVDSQVTMMFWYRQQPGQSLTLIATANQGSEATYESGFVIDKFPISRPNLTFSTLTVSNMSPEDSSIYLCSGRLTGPGYTFGSGTRLTVV.

The chain combines TRBV6-4 with TRBJ2-3, with 11 bases matching TRBD2. The CDR3 is 16 amino acids. Germline lookup yields CDR1 MRHNA and CDR2 SNTAGT. V lost 2 bases to trimming and J lost 6 bases; unmatched junction nucleotides: 7. CDR3 region: CASSDRIAGGPDTQYF. CDR3 DNA: TGTGCCAGCAGTGACCGAATAGCGGGAGGGCCGGATACGCAGTATTTT.

As for this clone: The identical CDR3 is also encoded by other nucleotide sequences in the sample. The chain recombines TRBV18 with TRBJ2-6; the D gene is possibly TRBD1 (6 bases). V was pared by 6 bases and J by 2 bases, with 11 bases between. The CDR3 spans 15 residues. CDR1 and CDR2 (germline): KGHSH, LQKENI. As DNA, the CDR3 is TGTGCCAGCTCTCTACAGGGCCCTGGGGCCAACGTCCTGACTTTC. It is translated as CASSLQGPGANVLTF.

The J gene is TRBJ1-5, the V gene TRBV7-8, with D perhaps matching TRBD1 (6 bases). Trimming took 2 bases from V and 4 from J, leaving 9 bases between them. Germline V gene data show CDR1 as SGHVS and CDR2 as FQNEAQ. This CDR3 has 14 residues. The CDR3 is CASSLTGLNQPQHF. The CDR3 DNA sequence: TGTGCCAGCAGCTTAACAGGGTTGAATCAGCCCCAGCATTTT.